Reported below is one T cell receptor beta chain. The method was immunoSEQ multiplex PCR; TCRdb's version includes in-frame clones alone and lacks a portion of them. The sample records some 320,000 clones, 89% being singletons. These data are taken from a study of blood T cell repertoires in COVID-19. Individuals drawn from approximately 26 US areas were about 18 to 100 years old. Participant reports of clinical history set cohort assignment. The CDR3 is 20 amino acids. Germline CDR1 and CDR2: SGDLS and YYNGEE. The J segment lost 1 base and the V segment lost 0 bases, leaving 10 bases of the junction unmatched.

Sequencing used PBMCs or T cells enriched from blood (not recorded which). V is TRBV9 and J is TRBJ2-1; 13 positions match TRBD2. This clonotype originated in a man in his sixties who had recovered from COVID-19. CDR3 residues: CASSVVGLAGTLSSYNEQFF. In DNA, the CDR3 is TGTGCCAGCAGCGTAGTGGGACTAGCGGGAACTTTAAGTTCCTACAATGAGCAGTTCTTC.